These T cell receptor beta chains were read from a single sample in a study of long-term antiretroviral therapy in people with HIV. The assay was immunoSEQ multiplex PCR, and TCRdb's table has in-frame clones only and misses some. Of 30,000 to 35,000 clones listed, approximately 84% are singletons. The starting material was unsorted PBMCs, obtained 3.1 years after starting antiretroviral therapy. The receptor set was obtained from a woman in her forties or fifties with HIV. The CDR3 runs from the conserved cysteine through the conserved F or W. A D gene is named only where the DNA matches it firmly. Clone size appears in some rows only: once, few, many, or a class for an expanded clone.

clone_size j_call d_call v_call cdr3_aa cdr3_nt
. TRBJ2-7 . TRBV5-1 CASSLDRDYEQYF TGCGCCAGCAGCTTGGACAGAGACTACGAGCAGTACTTC
once TRBJ1-6 . TRBV6-1 CASSAPGRENSPLHF TGTGCCAGCAGCGCTCCCGGGAGAGAAAATTCACCCCTCCACTTT
. TRBJ2-3 . TRBV25-1 CASSDPRKFRTDTQYF TGTGCCAGCAGTGACCCGCGCAAATTCCGCACAGATACGCAGTATTTT
. TRBJ2-3 TRBD2 TRBV5-1 CASSRELAGLDTQYF TGCGCCAGCAGTCGGGAACTAGCGGGACTAGATACGCAGTATTTT
few TRBJ1-5 . TRBV4-1 CASSQEEGKGQPQHF TGCGCCAGCAGCCAAGAGGAGGGGAAGGGACAGCCCCAGCATTTT
large TRBJ2-2 TRBD2 TRBV11-1 CASSFAPLAVDTGELFF TGTGCCAGCAGCTTCGCCCCTCTAGCGGTAGACACCGGGGAGCTGTTTTTT
once TRBJ2-3 . TRBV9 CASSVSSTDTQYF TGTGCCAGCAGCGTTTCGTCGACAGATACGCAGTATTTT
. TRBJ2-3 TRBD1 TRBV5-1 CASSSGQTRTDTQYF TGCGCCAGCAGCTCGGGACAGACCCGCACAGATACGCAGTATTTT
. TRBJ2-3 . TRBV4-1 CASSQIKADTQYF TGCGCCAGCAGCCAGATTAAAGCAGATACGCAGTATTTT
. TRBJ1-3 TRBD1 TRBV4-2 CASSQETRRAGGPQTGNTIYF TGTGCCAGCAGCCAAGAGACTCGGCGGGCAGGGGGCCCTCAGACAGGAAACACCATATATTTT
. TRBJ2-4 TRBD2 TRBV15 CATSPRTSGAVNIQYF TGTGCCACCAGCCCCCGGACTAGCGGGGCGGTAAACATTCAGTACTTC
. TRBJ1-4 . TRBV19 CASSAFQRKLFF TGTGCCAGTAGTGCCTTTCAGCGAAAACTGTTTTTT
. TRBJ1-5 . TRBV21-1 CASSKGGGQYSNQPQHF TGTGCCAGCAGCAAAGGGGGGGGACAATATAGCAATCAGCCCCAGCATTTT
. TRBJ1-1 . TRBV5-1 CASSSTTGGTEAFF TGCGCCAGCAGCTCCACTACAGGCGGGACTGAAGCTTTCTTT
. TRBJ1-1 TRBD1 TRBV5-1 CASSYRGQGTEAFF TGCGCCAGCAGCTACAGGGGGCAGGGCACTGAAGCTTTCTTT
. TRBJ1-3 TRBD1 TRBV7-9 CASSPYLTGAGSGNTIYF TGTGCCAGCAGCCCCTATCTGACAGGGGCGGGTTCTGGAAACACCATATATTTT
. TRBJ1-1 . TRBV19 CASSMGGRETEAFF TGTGCCAGTAGTATGGGGGGCCGAGAAACTGAAGCTTTCTTT
. TRBJ1-1 . TRBV6-6 CASSYGWFAEAFF TGTGCCAGCAGTTACGGTTGGTTTGCTGAAGCTTTCTTT
. TRBJ2-2 . TRBV7-3 CASSPRKGHGELFF TGTGCCAGCAGCCCCCGAAAGGGGCACGGGGAGCTGTTTTTT
. TRBJ1-2 . TRBV19 CASSIWQGDGYTF TGTGCCAGTAGTATATGGCAGGGAGACGGCTACACCTTC
. TRBJ1-3 . TRBV5-6 CASSFSGSGNTIYF TGTGCCAGCAGCTTTTCTGGCTCTGGAAACACCATATATTTT
few TRBJ1-2 TRBD1 TRBV7-9 CASSHGTVYGYTF TGTGCCAGCAGCCACGGGACAGTCTATGGCTACACCTTC
. TRBJ2-1 . TRBV7-8 CASSLEGTRGNEQFF TGTGCCAGCAGCTTAGAAGGGACACGGGGCAATGAGCAGTTCTTC
. TRBJ1-1 . TRBV12-2 CASRLRTRGNTEAFF TGTGCAAGTCGCTTAAGAACACGGGGGAACACTGAAGCTTTCTTT